Below, 3 T cell receptor beta chains from the same sample are listed, as sequenced in a study of cytotoxic CD8 clonotypes in ibrutinib-treated CLL. Only in-frame clones appear in the TCRdb table, and some are missing; sequencing was by immunoSEQ multiplex PCR. The table has 55,000 to 80,000 clones, 90% seen once. Material: PBMCs, obtained after 12 months of ibrutinib treatment. The receptors originated from a human donor with chronic lymphocytic leukemia.

The genes are TRBV19 and TRBJ1-2, with D tentatively TRBD1 (5 bases). In germline, CDR1 is LNHDA, CDR2 SQIVND (reference sequence). V lost 5 bases, J lost 6 bases, and 19 bases lay in between. The CDR3 runs 15 residues. The CDR3 bases are TGTGCCAGTAGTCCCCATCAGAGACAGACTCATGGCTACACCTTC. Protein product: CASSPHQRQTHGYTF. The full variable domain, its missing parts supplied by reference TRBV19 and TRBJ1-2, is DGGITQSPKYLFRKEGQNVTLSCEQNLNHDAMYWYRQDPGQGLRLIYYSQIVNDFQKGDIAEGYSVSREKKESFPLTVTSAQKNPTAFYLCASSPHQRQTHGYTFGSGTRLTVV.

CDR3 sequence: CASSQVLEGNEQYF. In nucleotides, the CDR3 is TGCGCCAGCAGCCAAGTATTGGAGGGAAACGAGCAGTACTTC. This chain links TRBV4-1 with TRBJ2-7, with TRBD2 as a possible D gene (6 bases). CDR3 length equals 14 residues. V lost 1 base, J lost 5 bases, and 12 bases lay in between. The germline V gene encodes CDR1 MGHRA and CDR2 YSYEKL.

V usage is TRBV18 and J usage is TRBJ2-5, with TRBD2 matching over 7 bases. Per germline, CDR1 KGHSH and CDR2 LQKENI. The CDR3 has 15 residues. The V segment lost 1 base and the J segment 2 bases; nucleotides outside the gene matches: 4. The CDR3 spells CASSPRGGVQETQYF. Written as DNA, the CDR3 is TGTGCCAGCTCACCACGCGGGGGTGTACAAGAGACCCAGTACTTC.